These 30 T cell receptor beta chains were all obtained from the same sample, sequenced in a study of shared clonotypes between healthy human individuals. Terminally differentiated effector memory CD45RA+ cells were left out of the naive CD8 fraction, which was CD45RO-negative and positively selected for CCR7. Assay: immunoSEQ multiplex PCR; the TCRdb copy retains only in-frame clones and omits some. This table holds some 2,100,000 clones, about 93% found once. Sequences were obtained from naive CD8+ T cells from PBMCs. Receptors originate from a man between 18 and 29 years old in good health. Some clones in this sample may be carry-over from other donors' samples.

V and J are TRBV4-1 and TRBJ1-4; D gene uncertain. The CDR3 extends over 14 amino acids. Germline lookup yields CDR1 MGHRA and CDR2 YSYEKL. Trimming took 0 bases from V and 8 from J, leaving 10 bases between them. CDR3 nucleotides: TGCGCCAGCAGCCAAGATCCCCGGACCGAAAAACTGTTTTTT. It specifies CASSQDPRTEKLFF.

The chain employs TRBV25-1 and TRBJ1-2; D is possibly TRBD1 (5 bases). Germline V gives CDR1 MGHDK, CDR2 SYGVNS. V lost 6 bases and J lost 5, with 16 bases in between. CDR3 size: 14 residues. CDR3 nucleotide sequence: TGTGCCAGCAGCCCCCATATAGGGGAATATGGCTACACCTTC. Amino acids: CASSPHIGEYGYTF.

The chain recombines TRBV9 with TRBJ1-1; D may be TRBD1 (5 bases). The CDR3 contains 15 residues. Germline V gene data show CDR1 as SGDLS and CDR2 as YYNGEE. V was shortened by 4 bases and J by 5 bases, with 18 bases between the two germline ends. This CDR3 reads CASSISDGGRTEAFF. CDR3 sequence (DNA): TGTGCCAGCAGCATCTCAGACGGGGGGAGGACTGAAGCTTTCTTT.

This clone was counted between two and nine times. Distinct nucleotide sequences in the sample also encode this CDR3. V is TRBV6-5 and J is TRBJ1-5; 7 bases match TRBD1. This CDR3 spans 13 amino acids. Germline V CDR1 and CDR2: MNHEY, SVGAGI. J gave up 1 base and V 7 bases, and 1 base lay outside the gene matches. CDR3 amino acids: CASKQGSNQPQHF. Here the CDR3 DNA reads TGTGCCAGCAAACAGGGGAGCAATCAGCCCCAGCATTTT.

The gene calls are TRBV27 and TRBJ1-1, with D possibly being TRBD1 (5 bases). From germline, CDR1 is MNHEY and CDR2 SMNVEV (reference sequence). Trimming took off 6 bases at V and 0 bases at J, with 8 bases between the two ends. This CDR3 spans 13 amino acids. The CDR3 spells CASRDTMNTEAFF. Written as DNA, the CDR3 is TGTGCCAGCAGGGACACCATGAACACTGAAGCTTTCTTT.

The gene calls are TRBV29-1 and TRBJ2-7, with unresolved D. With 7 bases removed from V and 1 base from J, the gap between germline ends came to 17 bases. Germline V lookup: CDR1 SQVTM, CDR2 ANQGSEA. The CDR3 loop spans 14 amino acids. CDR3 DNA: TGCAGCGCCGGTGAAGGTTTAAGGTCCTACGAGCAGTACTTC. Protein sequence: CSAGEGLRSYEQYF.

This clone was picked up one time. The CDR3 nucleotides read TGTGCCATCAGTGAGCGGCAGGGTTTGGCAGATACGCAGTATTTT. It is translated as CAISERQGLADTQYF. The chain recombines TRBV10-3 with TRBJ2-3, with D tentatively TRBD1 (5 bases). Trimming shortened V by 2 bases and J by 4 bases, and 13 bases separated the two germline ends. The CDR3 covers 15 residues. CDR1 is ENHRY, CDR2 SYGVKD, per germline.

This clone was seen only once. This CDR3 is CASSLWQNTEAFF. The CDR3 nucleotides read TGTGCCAGCAGCTTGTGGCAGAACACTGAAGCTTTCTTT. The rearrangement uses TRBV5-4 and TRBJ1-1; no clear D gene. The V end lost 1 base, the J end lost 1 base, and 5 bases lay between the germline ends. This CDR3 contains 13 residues. The V gene's germline CDR1 is SGHNT and CDR2 YYREEE (reference sequence).

This chain uses TRBV11-2 with TRBJ1-1; D not certain. V lost 7 bases and J 0 bases, leaving 18 bases between the germline ends. The CDR3 totals 16 residues. Per the germline V gene, CDR1 is SGHAT and CDR2 is FQNNGV. The DNA for the CDR3 is TGTGCCAGCACCGACCGAACGACACGCATGAACACTGAAGCTTTCTTT. It codes for CASTDRTTRMNTEAFF.

V gene TRBV28 combines with J gene TRBJ1-1; D is uncertain. CDR3 length: 15 residues. Trimming pared 6 bases from V and 4 bases from J, leaving 18 bases between. The germline V gene encodes CDR1 MDHEN and CDR2 SYDVKM. The CDR3 loop is CASSPPGFQTTEAFF. DNA for the CDR3: TGTGCCAGCAGCCCACCCGGGTTCCAGACCACTGAAGCTTTCTTT.

J is TRBJ2-1 and V is TRBV10-3; D gene uncertain. The germline V gene has CDR1 ENHRY and CDR2 SYGVKD. The ends were cut back, 1 base at V and 8 bases at J, with 9 bases in the middle. This CDR3 is 13 amino acids long. CDR3 sequence: CAISEYPGYEQFF. In DNA form, the CDR3 reads TGTGCCATCAGTGAGTATCCGGGTTATGAGCAGTTCTTC.

The CDR3 spells CASSLRGNSYEQYF. CDR3 nucleotide sequence: TGTGCCAGCAGCTTGCGCGGGAACTCCTACGAGCAGTACTTC. J is TRBJ2-7 and V is TRBV5-5, with a tentative D call TRBD2 (6 bases). CDR3 length equals 14 residues. Germline CDR1 reads SGHKS; CDR2 reads YYEKEE (reference sequence). The V gene lost 1 base and the J gene lost 0 bases, with 8 bases spanning the gap.

This chain links TRBV7-9 with TRBJ2-2; no definite D call. This CDR3 is 15 amino acids long. V was cut by 2 bases and J by 6 bases, with 13 bases left in between. Germline V CDR1 and CDR2: SEHNR, FQNEAQ (reference sequence). As DNA, the CDR3 is TGTGCCAGCAGCTTACCGCCCAACCCCGCCGGGGAGCTGTTTTTT. This translates into CASSLPPNPAGELFF.

The rearrangement joins TRBV10-3 to TRBJ2-5, with 13 bases identical to TRBD2. Germline CDR1 reads ENHRY; CDR2 reads SYGVKD. V lost 8 bases and J lost 3; bases outside the gene matches: 3. This CDR3 contains 14 residues. This CDR3 reads CAIRGTSGKETQYF. In nucleotides, the CDR3 is TGTGCCATCCGCGGGACTAGCGGGAAAGAGACCCAGTACTTC.

The chain joins TRBV29-1 to TRBJ1-2; D is perhaps TRBD1 (6 bases). This CDR3 has 13 amino acids. Germline loops: CDR1 SQVTM, CDR2 ANQGSEA. V lost 6 bases and J lost 2, with 13 bases in between. The CDR3: CSVVAQGNYGYTF. The DNA for the CDR3 is TGCAGCGTCGTCGCCCAGGGGAACTATGGCTACACCTTC.

The V and J genes are TRBV19 and TRBJ1-1; D unresolved. Germline V gene sequence: CDR1 LNHDA, CDR2 SQIVND (reference sequence). V was shortened by 0 bases and J by 3 bases, with 8 bases between the two germline ends. The CDR3 extends over 14 amino acids. The CDR3 DNA follows: TGTGCCAGTAGTATAGAGCTCTCGTACACTGAAGCTTTCTTT. Translated, it gives CASSIELSYTEAFF. Together with reference TRBV19 and TRBJ1-1, the CDR3 gives the full variable domain: DGGITQSPKYLFRKEGQNVTLSCEQNLNHDAMYWYRQDPGQGLRLIYYSQIVNDFQKGDIAEGYSVSREKKESFPLTVTSAQKNPTAFYLCASSIELSYTEAFFGQGTRLTVV.

The count of this clone is one. The chain uses TRBV5-4 and TRBJ2-3, with 12 nucleotides matching TRBD2. The CDR3 sequence is 19 residues long. The trim removed 1 base at V and 6 bases at J, leaving 15 bases unmatched. Germline V gene data show CDR1 as SGHNT and CDR2 as YYREEE (reference sequence). The CDR3 sequence: CASSLMTSGSWLRSDTQYF. The DNA for the CDR3 is TGTGCCAGCAGCTTGATGACTAGCGGGAGTTGGTTGCGGTCTGATACGCAGTATTTT. The whole variable domain, remainder taken from reference TRBV5-4 and TRBJ2-3, is ETGVTQSPTHLIKTRGQQVTLRCSSQSGHNTVSWYQQALGQGPQFIFQYYREEENGRGNFPPRFSGLQFPNYSSELNVNALELDDSALYLCASSLMTSGSWLRSDTQYFGPGTRLTVL.

This chain links TRBV27 with TRBJ2-2, with D possibly matching TRBD2 (6 bases). Germline lookup yields CDR1 MNHEY and CDR2 SMNVEV (reference sequence). V lost 6 bases, J lost 3 bases, and 14 bases lay in between. The CDR3 covers 15 residues. CDR3 nucleotides: TGTGCCAGCAGGGGGCCGGGAGTGTACACCGGGGAGCTGTTTTTT. Protein sequence: CASRGPGVYTGELFF.

This clone was counted once. The same CDR3 can be traced to other DNA sequences in this sample. The rearrangement links TRBV27 to TRBJ2-7; 9 bases are a match to TRBD1. This CDR3 has 14 residues. V lost 5 bases and J lost 2; bases outside the gene matches: 4. Germline CDR1 reads MNHEY; CDR2 reads SMNVEV (reference sequence). This CDR3 reads CASSPRTGAYEQYF. In DNA, the CDR3 is TGTGCCAGCAGTCCGCGGACAGGGGCCTACGAGCAGTACTTC.

This chain joins TRBV10-3 and TRBJ1-2; D remains unclear. V was pared by 8 bases and J by 6 bases, with 16 bases between. CDR3 length: 13 amino acids. Looked up from germline, CDR1 is ENHRY and CDR2 is SYGVKD. The CDR3 DNA follows: TGTGCCATCGGGGTCCATAATGAGGATGGCTACACCTTC. This codes for CAIGVHNEDGYTF.

The rearrangement uses TRBV27 and TRBJ1-1, with TRBD1 matching 10 bases. With V trimmed by 0 bases and J by 0 bases, 4 bases remained unmatched. CDR1 is MNHEY, CDR2 SMNVEV, per germline (reference sequence). CDR3 size: 17 residues. The CDR3 DNA follows: TGTGCCAGCAGTTTATCAGGACAGGGGGGCATGAACACTGAAGCTTTCTTT. As protein: CASSLSGQGGMNTEAFF.

V is TRBV7-9 and J is TRBJ2-7; possibly TRBD1 or TRBD2 for D (5 bases each). The CDR3 is 15 amino acids. V was cut by 3 bases and J by 3 bases, with 15 bases left in between. Germline CDR1 and CDR2: SEHNR and FQNEAQ (reference sequence). Here the CDR3 reads CASSLTVGEYYEQYF. In DNA form, the CDR3 reads TGTGCCAGCAGCTTGACTGTGGGGGAGTACTACGAGCAGTACTTC. Complete variable domain (other parts from reference TRBV7-9 and TRBJ2-7): DTGVSQNPRHKITKRGQNVTFRCDPISEHNRLYWYRQTLGQGPEFLTYFQNEAQLEKSRLLSDRFSAERPKGSFSTLEIQRTEQGDSAMYLCASSLTVGEYYEQYFGPGTRLTVT.

This clone was counted once. V gene TRBV27 combines with J gene TRBJ1-2, with D maybe TRBD1 (6 bases). V lost 5 bases and J lost 5, with 24 bases in between. This CDR3 is built from 17 residues. CDR1 MNHEY and CDR2 SMNVEV come from the germline V gene (reference sequence). In DNA form, the CDR3 reads TGTGCCAGCAGTCCTCTCAAGTTACCCGGGGGCGTTTATGGCTACACCTTC. This encodes CASSPLKLPGGVYGYTF.

The DNA of the CDR3 is TGCGCCAGCACCTCTCGGGCAGGGAACAATGGCTACACCTTC. It is translated as CASTSRAGNNGYTF. The chain combines TRBV5-1 with TRBJ1-2; TRBD1 is a possible D gene (5 bases). This CDR3 spans 14 amino acids. V lost 6 bases and J 6 bases, leaving 18 bases between the germline ends. CDR1 SGHRS and CDR2 YFSETQ come from the germline V gene.

This clone appeared once. Other nucleotide sequences from this sample produce the same CDR3. The rearrangement links TRBV11-2 to TRBJ2-3; D is undetermined. This CDR3 contains 12 residues. V lost 0 bases and J 6 bases, leaving 4 bases between the germline ends. Germline V gives CDR1 SGHAT, CDR2 FQNNGV. The CDR3 sequence is CASSLDPDTQYF. The DNA of the CDR3 is TGTGCCAGCAGCTTAGACCCTGATACGCAGTATTTT.

The V call is TRBV29-1, the J call TRBJ2-1; perhaps TRBD1 as D (5 bases). V lost 3 bases and J lost 4, with 16 bases in between. From germline, CDR1 is SQVTM and CDR2 ANQGSEA. The CDR3 is 15 residues long. The DNA of the CDR3 is TGCAGCGTTGAGTGGTCGCCCAGGGAATACAATGAGCAGTTCTTC. It is translated as CSVEWSPREYNEQFF.

The chain combines TRBV27 with TRBJ2-7, with D possibly being TRBD1 (5 bases). The CDR3 spans 13 residues. V was pared by 4 bases and J by 3 bases, with 10 bases between. CDR1 MNHEY and CDR2 SMNVEV come from the germline V gene (reference sequence). CDR3 in DNA: TGTGCCAGCAGTTGGGGCGAACACTACGAGCAGTACTTC. This translates into CASSWGEHYEQYF.

Only one count was recorded for this clone. This chain connects TRBV4-1 to TRBJ1-1; a possible D gene is TRBD1 (5 bases). The ends were cut back, 3 bases at V and 10 bases at J, with 9 bases in the middle. The germline gives CDR1 MGHRA, CDR2 YSYEKL. There are 11 residues in the CDR3. The CDR3 protein is CASSQGPGAFF. In DNA form, the CDR3 reads TGCGCCAGCAGCCAGGGACCGGGAGCTTTCTTT.

The chain recombines TRBV7-9 with TRBJ1-5; D ambiguous. CDR1 and CDR2 from the germline V gene are SEHNR and FQNEAQ (reference sequence). The CDR3 has 14 residues. V lost 5 bases and J 2 bases, leaving 10 bases between the germline ends. The CDR3: CASSPPFGNQPQHF. CDR3 DNA sequence: TGTGCCAGCAGCCCACCTTTTGGCAATCAGCCCCAGCATTTT. Full variable domain (outside the CDR3, taken from reference TRBV7-9 and TRBJ1-5): DTGVSQNPRHKITKRGQNVTFRCDPISEHNRLYWYRQTLGQGPEFLTYFQNEAQLEKSRLLSDRFSAERPKGSFSTLEIQRTEQGDSAMYLCASSPPFGNQPQHFGDGTRLSIL.

This clone is a singleton in its sample. This chain connects TRBV6-5 to TRBJ1-4, with TRBD1 matching over 8 bases. Germline assignment: CDR1 MNHEY and CDR2 SVGAGI. This CDR3 contains 15 residues. V was pared by 6 bases and J by 7 bases, with 10 bases of the junction left unmatched. The CDR3 bases are TGTGCCAGCAGACACGGACAGGGTTTCGGTGAAAAACTGTTTTTT. Protein sequence: CASRHGQGFGEKLFF.